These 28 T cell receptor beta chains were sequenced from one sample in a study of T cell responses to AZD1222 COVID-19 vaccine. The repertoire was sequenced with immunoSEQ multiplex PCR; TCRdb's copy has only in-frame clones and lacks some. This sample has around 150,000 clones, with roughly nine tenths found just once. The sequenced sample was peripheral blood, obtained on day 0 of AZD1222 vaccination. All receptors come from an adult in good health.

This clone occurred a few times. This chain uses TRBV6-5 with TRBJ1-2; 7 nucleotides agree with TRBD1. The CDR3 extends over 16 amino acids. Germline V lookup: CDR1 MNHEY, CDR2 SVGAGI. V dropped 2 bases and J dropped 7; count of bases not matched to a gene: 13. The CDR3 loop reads CASSYQEIQGEGGYTF. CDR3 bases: TGTGCCAGCAGTTACCAGGAGATTCAGGGGGAGGGTGGCTACACCTTC.

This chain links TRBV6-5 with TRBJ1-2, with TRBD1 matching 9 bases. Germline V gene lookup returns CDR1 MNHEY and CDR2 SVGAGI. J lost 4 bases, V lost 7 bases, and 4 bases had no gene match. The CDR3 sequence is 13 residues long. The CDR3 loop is CASTRTGVYGYTF. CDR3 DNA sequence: TGTGCCAGCACCCGGACAGGGGTCTATGGCTACACCTTC.

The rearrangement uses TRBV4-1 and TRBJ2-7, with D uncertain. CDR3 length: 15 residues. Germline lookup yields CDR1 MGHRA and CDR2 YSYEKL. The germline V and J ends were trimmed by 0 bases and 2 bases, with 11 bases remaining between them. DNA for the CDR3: TGCGCCAGCAGCCAAGAACCCCTCGCCGCCTACGAGCAGTACTTC. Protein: CASSQEPLAAYEQYF.

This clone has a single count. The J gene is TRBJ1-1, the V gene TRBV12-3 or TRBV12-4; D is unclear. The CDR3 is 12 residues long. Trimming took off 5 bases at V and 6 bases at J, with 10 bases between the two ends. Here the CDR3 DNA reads TGTGCCAGCAGTCGCCAGTCTTCTGAAGCTTTCTTT. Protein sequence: CASSRQSSEAFF.

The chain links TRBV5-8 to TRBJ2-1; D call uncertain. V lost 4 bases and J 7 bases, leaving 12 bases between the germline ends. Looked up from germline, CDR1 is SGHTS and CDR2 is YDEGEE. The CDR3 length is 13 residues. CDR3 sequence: CASSVLVRNEQFF. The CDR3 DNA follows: TGTGCCAGCAGCGTTCTGGTGCGGAATGAGCAGTTCTTC.

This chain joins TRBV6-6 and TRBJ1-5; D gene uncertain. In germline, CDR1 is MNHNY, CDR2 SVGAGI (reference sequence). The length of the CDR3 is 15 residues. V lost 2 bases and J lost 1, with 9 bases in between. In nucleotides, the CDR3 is TGTGCCAGCAGTTACCCGGACGTAAGCAATCAGCCCCAGCATTTT. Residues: CASSYPDVSNQPQHF.

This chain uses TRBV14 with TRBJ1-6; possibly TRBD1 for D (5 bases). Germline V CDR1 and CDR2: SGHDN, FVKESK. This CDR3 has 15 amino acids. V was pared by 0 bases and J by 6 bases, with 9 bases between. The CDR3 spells CASSQESRANSPLHF. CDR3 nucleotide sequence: TGTGCCAGCAGCCAAGAAAGCAGGGCTAATTCACCCCTCCACTTT.

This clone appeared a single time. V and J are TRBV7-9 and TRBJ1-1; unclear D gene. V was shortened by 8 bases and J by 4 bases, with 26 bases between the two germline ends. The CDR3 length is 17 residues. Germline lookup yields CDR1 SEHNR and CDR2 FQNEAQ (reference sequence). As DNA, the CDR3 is TGTGCCAGCCGTGGCCCACCAGGCGCATCCCGAGGCACTGAAGCTTTCTTT. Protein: CASRGPPGASRGTEAFF.

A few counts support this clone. The CDR3 here is CASSLAPGQGSYEQYF. For the CDR3, the DNA is TGTGCCAGCAGCTTGGCCCCTGGACAGGGCTCCTACGAGCAGTACTTC. The genes are TRBV5-4 and TRBJ2-7; the match to TRBD1 covers 8 bases. The CDR3 has 16 residues. The trim removed 0 bases at V and 0 bases at J, leaving 5 bases unmatched. Germline V gives CDR1 SGHNT, CDR2 YYREEE (reference sequence).

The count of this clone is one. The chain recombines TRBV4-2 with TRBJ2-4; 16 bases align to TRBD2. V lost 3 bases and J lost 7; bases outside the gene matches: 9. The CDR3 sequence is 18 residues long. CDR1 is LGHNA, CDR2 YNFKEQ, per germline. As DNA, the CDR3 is TGTGCCAGCAGCCAGGAACTACCGGGACTAGCGGGAGGGAACATTCAGTACTTC. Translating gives CASSQELPGLAGGNIQYF.

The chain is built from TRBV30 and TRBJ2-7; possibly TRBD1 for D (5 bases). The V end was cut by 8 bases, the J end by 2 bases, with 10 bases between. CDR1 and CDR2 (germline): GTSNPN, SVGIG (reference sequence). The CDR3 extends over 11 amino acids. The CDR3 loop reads CALGRAYEQYF. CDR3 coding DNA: TGTGCCCTGGGCAGGGCCTACGAGCAGTACTTC.

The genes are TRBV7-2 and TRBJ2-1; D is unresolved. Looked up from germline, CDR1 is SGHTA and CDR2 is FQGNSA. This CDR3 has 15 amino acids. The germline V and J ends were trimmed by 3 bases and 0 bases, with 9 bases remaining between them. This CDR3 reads CASSFTVSSYNEQFF. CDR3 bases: TGTGCCAGCAGCTTTACGGTTAGCTCCTACAATGAGCAGTTCTTC.

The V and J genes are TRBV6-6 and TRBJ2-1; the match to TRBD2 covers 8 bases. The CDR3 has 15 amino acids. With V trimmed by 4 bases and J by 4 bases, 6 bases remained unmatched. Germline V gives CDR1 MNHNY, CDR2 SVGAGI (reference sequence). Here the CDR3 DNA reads TGTGCCAGCAGTTCCTTTCGGGGGGGTTACAATGAGCAGTTCTTC. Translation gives CASSSFRGGYNEQFF.

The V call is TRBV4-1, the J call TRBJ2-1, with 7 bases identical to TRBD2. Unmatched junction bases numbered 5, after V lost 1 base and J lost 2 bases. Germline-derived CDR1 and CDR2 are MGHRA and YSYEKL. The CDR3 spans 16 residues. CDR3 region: CASSQVGGTPYNEQFF. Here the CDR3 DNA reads TGCGCCAGCAGCCAAGTGGGGGGGACGCCCTACAATGAGCAGTTCTTC.

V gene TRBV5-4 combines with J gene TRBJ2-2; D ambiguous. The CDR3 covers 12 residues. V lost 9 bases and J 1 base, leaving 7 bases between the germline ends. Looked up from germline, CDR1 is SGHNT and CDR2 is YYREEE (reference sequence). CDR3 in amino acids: CATLLNTGELFF. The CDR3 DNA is TGTGCCACCCTACTGAACACCGGGGAGCTGTTTTTT.

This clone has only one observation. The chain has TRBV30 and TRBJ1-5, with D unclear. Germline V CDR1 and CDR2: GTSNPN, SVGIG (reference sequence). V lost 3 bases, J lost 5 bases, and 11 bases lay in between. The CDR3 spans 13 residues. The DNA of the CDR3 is TGTGCCTGGAGGTCCGGCCCCTATCAGCCCCAGCATTTT. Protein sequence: CAWRSGPYQPQHF.

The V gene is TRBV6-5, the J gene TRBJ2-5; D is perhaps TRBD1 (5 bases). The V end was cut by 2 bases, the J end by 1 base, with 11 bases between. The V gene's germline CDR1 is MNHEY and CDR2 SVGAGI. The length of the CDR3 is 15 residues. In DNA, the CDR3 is TGTGCCAGCAGTTACAGGGCAGGGCCCCAAGAGACCCAGTACTTC. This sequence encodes CASSYRAGPQETQYF.

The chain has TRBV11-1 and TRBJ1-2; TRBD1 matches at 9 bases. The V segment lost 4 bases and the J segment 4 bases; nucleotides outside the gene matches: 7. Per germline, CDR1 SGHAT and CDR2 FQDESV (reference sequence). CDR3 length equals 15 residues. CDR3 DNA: TGTGCCAGCAGCTCTAACAGGGGGCGAGTCTATGGCTACACCTTC. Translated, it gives CASSSNRGRVYGYTF.

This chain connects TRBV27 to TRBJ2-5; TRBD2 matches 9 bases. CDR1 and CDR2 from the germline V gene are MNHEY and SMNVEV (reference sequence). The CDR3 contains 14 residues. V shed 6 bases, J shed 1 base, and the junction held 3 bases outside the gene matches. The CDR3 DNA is TGTGCCAGCAGGCGGACTAGCGCCCAAGAGACCCAGTACTTC. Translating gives CASRRTSAQETQYF.

The chain's CDR3 is CASSSFSGETQYF. CDR3 bases: TGTGCCAGCAGTTCGTTTAGTGGGGAGACCCAGTACTTC. The chain carries TRBV27 and TRBJ2-5; D is unclear. The germline gives CDR1 MNHEY, CDR2 SMNVEV (reference sequence). This CDR3 comprises 13 residues. Trimming left V 4 bases short and J 5 bases short, with 11 bases between.

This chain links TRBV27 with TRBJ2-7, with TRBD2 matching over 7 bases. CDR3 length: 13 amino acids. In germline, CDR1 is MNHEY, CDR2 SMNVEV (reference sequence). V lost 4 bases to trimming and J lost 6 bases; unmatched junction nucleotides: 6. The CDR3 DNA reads TGTGCCAGCAGTTACGGCGGGGGAGGCGAGCAGTACTTC. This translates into CASSYGGGGEQYF.

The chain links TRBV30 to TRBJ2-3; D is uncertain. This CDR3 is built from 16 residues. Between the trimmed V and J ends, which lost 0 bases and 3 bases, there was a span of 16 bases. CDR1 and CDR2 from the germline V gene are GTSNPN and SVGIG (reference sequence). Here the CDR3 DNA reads TGTGCCTGGAGTGTACTCGGCCCGGAGAGTACAGATACGCAGTATTTT. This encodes CAWSVLGPESTDTQYF.

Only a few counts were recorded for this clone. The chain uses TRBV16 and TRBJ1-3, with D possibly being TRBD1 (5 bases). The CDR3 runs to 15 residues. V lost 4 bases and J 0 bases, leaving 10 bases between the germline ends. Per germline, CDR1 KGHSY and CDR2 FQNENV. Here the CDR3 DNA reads TGTGCCAGCAGCCCGGACACGTACTCTGGAAACACCATATATTTT. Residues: CASSPDTYSGNTIYF.

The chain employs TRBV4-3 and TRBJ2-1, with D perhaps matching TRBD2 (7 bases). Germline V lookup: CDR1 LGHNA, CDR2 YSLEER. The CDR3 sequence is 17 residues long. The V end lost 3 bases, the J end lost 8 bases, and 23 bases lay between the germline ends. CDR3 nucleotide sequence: TGCGCCAGCAGCCAGGGTATGGCGGGGGCGGGGTCGGATGAGCAGTTCTTC. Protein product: CASSQGMAGAGSDEQFF.

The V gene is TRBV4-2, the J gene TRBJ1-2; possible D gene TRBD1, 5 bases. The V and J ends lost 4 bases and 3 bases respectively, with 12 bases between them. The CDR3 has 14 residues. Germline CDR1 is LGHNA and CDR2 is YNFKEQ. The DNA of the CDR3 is TGTGCCAGCAGCCCCGGGGACGGAGACTATGGCTACACCTTC. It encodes CASSPGDGDYGYTF.

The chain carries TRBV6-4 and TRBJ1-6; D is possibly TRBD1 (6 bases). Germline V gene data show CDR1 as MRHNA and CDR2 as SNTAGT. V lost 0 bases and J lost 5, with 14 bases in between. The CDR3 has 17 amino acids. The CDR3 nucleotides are TGTGCCAGCAGTGACTCGAGACGGGACACCCATAATTCACCCCTCCACTTT. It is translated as CASSDSRRDTHNSPLHF.

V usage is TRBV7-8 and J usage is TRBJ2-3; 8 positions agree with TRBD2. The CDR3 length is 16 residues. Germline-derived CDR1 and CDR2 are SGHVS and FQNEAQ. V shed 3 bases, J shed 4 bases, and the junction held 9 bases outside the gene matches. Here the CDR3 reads CASSFTAGTSSDTQYF. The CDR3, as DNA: TGTGCCAGCAGCTTCACCGCCGGGACTAGTTCAGATACGCAGTATTTT.

The CDR3 loop reads CASSLRESDYGYTF. CDR3 nucleotides: TGCGCCAGCAGCCTCCGGGAGTCCGACTATGGCTACACCTTC. The V call is TRBV5-1, the J call TRBJ1-2; D unresolved. V lost 4 bases and J lost 3, with 13 bases in between. Germline lookup yields CDR1 SGHRS and CDR2 YFSETQ. CDR3 size: 14 residues.